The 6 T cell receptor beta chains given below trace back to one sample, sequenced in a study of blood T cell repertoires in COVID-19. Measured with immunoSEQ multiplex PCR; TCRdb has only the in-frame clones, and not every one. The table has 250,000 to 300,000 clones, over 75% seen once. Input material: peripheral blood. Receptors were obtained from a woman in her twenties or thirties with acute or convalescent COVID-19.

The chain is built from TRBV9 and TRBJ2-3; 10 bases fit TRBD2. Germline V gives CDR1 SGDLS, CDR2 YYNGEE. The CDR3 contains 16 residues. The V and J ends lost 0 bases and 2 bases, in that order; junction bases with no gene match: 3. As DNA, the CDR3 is TGTGCCAGCAGCGTAGTAGCGGGAGGTTACACAGATACGCAGTATTTT. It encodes CASSVVAGGYTDTQYF.

The CDR3 reads CSAPGGNTNTEAFF. CDR3 bases: TGCAGCGCCCCCGGAGGGAATACCAACACTGAAGCTTTCTTT. The chain recombines TRBV29-1 with TRBJ1-1; D gene unclear. Trimming cost V 7 bases and J 2 bases, with 17 bases left between them. This CDR3 contains 14 residues. From germline, CDR1 is SQVTM and CDR2 ANQGSEA. Filled out from reference TRBV29-1 and TRBJ1-1, the complete variable domain reads SAVISQKPSRDICQRGTSLTIQCQVDSQVTMMFWYRQQPGQSLTLIATANQGSEATYESGFVIDKFPISRPNLTFSTLTVSNMSPEDSSIYLCSAPGGNTNTEAFFGQGTRLTVV.

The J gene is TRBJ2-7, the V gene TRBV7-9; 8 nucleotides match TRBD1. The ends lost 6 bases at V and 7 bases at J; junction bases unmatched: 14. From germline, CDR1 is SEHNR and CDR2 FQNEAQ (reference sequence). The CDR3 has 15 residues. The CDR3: CASSPGTGVFYEQYF. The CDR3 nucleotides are TGTGCCAGCAGTCCCGGGACAGGTGTTTTTTATGAGCAGTACTTC.

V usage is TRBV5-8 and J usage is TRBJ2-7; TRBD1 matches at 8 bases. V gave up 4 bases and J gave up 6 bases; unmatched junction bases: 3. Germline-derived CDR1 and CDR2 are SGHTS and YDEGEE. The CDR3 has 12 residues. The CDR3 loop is CASSETGAEQYF. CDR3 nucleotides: TGTGCCAGCAGCGAGACAGGGGCCGAGCAGTACTTC.

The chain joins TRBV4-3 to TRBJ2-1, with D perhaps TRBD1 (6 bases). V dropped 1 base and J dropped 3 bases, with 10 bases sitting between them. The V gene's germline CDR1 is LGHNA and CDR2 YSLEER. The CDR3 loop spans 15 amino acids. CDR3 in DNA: TGCGCCAGCAGCCAAGTGTGGGACAACTACAATGAGCAGTTCTTC. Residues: CASSQVWDNYNEQFF.

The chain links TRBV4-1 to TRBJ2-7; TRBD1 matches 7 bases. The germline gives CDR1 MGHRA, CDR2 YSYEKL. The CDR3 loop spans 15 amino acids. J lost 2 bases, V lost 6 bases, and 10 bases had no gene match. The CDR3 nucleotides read TGCGCCAGCAGGCCCGAGACAGGGAGCGCCTACGAGCAGTACTTC. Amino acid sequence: CASRPETGSAYEQYF.